At least ten counts were recorded for the clone carrying this T cell receptor beta chain. The data stem from a study of spatial heterogeneity in lung cancer. Study as a whole: For the average unique TCR and UMI combination, more than eight occurrences appeared in raw reads.

The time point is: sample taken at primary tumor resection. Material for sequencing was whole RNA from tumor, nontumor lung or frozen PBMC, left unsorted. V lost 4 bases and J lost 7, with 10 bases in between. CDR1 and CDR2 from the germline V gene are SEHNR and FQNEAQ (reference sequence). The CDR3 is made up of 12 amino acids. Individually, TCR cDNA molecules were each labelled with a unique molecular identifier. TCRdb ran MiXCR on the 5' RACE reads and lists one entry per CDR3 protein. The sample holds 30,000 to 40,000 distinct CDR3 sequences; around 5.5% are singletons and the top ten take roughly 25%.

The sequenced sample was PBMCs, obtained at surgery. This sequence was found in a female donor with early-stage non-small cell lung cancer. This sequence joins TRBV7-9 and TRBJ2-5; D is undetermined. CDR3 DNA sequence: TGTGCCAGCAGCTCCTCCTACGGGACCCAGTACTTC. Encoded protein: CASSSSYGTQYF.